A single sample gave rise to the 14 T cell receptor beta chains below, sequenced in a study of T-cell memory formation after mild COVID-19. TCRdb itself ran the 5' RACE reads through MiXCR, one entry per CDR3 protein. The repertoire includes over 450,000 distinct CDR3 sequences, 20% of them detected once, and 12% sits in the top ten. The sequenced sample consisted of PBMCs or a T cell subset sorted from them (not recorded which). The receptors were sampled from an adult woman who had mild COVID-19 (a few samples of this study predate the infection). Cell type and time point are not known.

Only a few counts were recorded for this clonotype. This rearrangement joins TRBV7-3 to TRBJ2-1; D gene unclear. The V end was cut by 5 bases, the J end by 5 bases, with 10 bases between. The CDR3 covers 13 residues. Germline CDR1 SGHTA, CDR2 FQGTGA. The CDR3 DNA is TGTGCCAGCAGCACCGGGCCAGACAATGAGCAGTTCTTC. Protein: CASSTGPDNEQFF.

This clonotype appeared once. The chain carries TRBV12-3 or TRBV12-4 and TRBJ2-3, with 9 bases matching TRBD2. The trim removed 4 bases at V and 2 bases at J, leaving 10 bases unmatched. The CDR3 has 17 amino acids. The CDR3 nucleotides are TGTGCCAGCAGTTCTAGGTGGACTAGCGAATACACAGATACGCAGTATTTT. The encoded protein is CASSSRWTSEYTDTQYF.

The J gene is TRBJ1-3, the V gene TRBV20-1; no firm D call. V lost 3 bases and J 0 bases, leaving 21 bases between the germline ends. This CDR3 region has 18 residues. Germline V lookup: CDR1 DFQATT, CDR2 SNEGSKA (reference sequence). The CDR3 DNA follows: TGCAGTGCTAGTCAGGACGGACCGCACCTCAGCTCTGGAAACACCATATATTTT. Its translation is CSASQDGPHLSSGNTIYF.

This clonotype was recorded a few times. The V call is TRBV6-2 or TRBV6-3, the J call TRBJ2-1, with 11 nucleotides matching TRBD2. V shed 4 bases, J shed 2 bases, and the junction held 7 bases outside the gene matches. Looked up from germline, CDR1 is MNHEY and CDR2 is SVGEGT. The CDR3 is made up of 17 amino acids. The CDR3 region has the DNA TGTGCCAGCAGTTCGATAGCGGGAGGGCCTCCCTACAATGAGCAGTTCTTC. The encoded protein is CASSSIAGGPPYNEQFF.

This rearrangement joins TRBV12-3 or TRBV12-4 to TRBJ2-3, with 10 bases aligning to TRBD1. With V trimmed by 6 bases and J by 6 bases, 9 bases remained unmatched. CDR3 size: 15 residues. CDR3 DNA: TGTGCCAGCAGGCCGCCGGGACAGGGGATGGATACGCAGTATTTT. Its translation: CASRPPGQGMDTQYF.

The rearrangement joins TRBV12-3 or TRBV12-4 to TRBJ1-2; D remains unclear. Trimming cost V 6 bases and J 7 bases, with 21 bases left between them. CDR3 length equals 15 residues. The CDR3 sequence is CASSPTGFSMGGYTF. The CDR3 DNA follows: TGTGCCAGCAGCCCGACGGGGTTCTCTATGGGTGGCTACACCTTC.

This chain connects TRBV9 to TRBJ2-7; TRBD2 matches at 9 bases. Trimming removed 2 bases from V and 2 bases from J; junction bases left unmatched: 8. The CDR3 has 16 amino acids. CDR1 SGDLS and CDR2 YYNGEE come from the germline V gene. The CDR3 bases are TGTGCCAGCAGCGTCGTCGCGGGGGGGCCCCCCTACGAGCAGTACTTC. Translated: CASSVVAGGPPYEQYF.

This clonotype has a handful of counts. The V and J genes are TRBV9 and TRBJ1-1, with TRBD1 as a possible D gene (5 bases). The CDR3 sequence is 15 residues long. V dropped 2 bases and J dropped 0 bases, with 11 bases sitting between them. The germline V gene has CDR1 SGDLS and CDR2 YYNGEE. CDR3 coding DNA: TGTGCCAGCAGCGTGGGGGGGGAAATGAACACTGAAGCTTTCTTT. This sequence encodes CASSVGGEMNTEAFF. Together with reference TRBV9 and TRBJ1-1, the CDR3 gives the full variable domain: DSGVTQTPKHLITATGQRVTLRCSPRSGDLSVYWYQQSLDQGLQFLIQYYNGEERAKGNILERFSAQQFPDLHSELNLSSLELGDSALYFCASSVGGEMNTEAFFGQGTRLTVV.

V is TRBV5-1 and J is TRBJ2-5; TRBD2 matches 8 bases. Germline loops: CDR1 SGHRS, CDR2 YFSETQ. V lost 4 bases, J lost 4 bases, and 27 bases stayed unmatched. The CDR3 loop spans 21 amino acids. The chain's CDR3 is CASSPLLVSTGGPWSVETQYF. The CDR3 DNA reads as TGCGCCAGCAGCCCTCTACTGGTCTCGACGGGAGGGCCCTGGTCTGTAGAGACCCAGTACTTC.

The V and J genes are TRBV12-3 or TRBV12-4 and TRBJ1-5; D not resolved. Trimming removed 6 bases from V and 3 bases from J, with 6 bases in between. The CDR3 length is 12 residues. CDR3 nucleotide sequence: TGTGCCAGCAGGGTCACCAATCAGCCCCAGCATTTT. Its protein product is CASRVTNQPQHF.

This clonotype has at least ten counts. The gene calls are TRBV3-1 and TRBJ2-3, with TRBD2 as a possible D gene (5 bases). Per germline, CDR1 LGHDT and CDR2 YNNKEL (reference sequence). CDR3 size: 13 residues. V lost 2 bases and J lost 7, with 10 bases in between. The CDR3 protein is CASSQSGINTQYF. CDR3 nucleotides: TGTGCCAGCAGCCAATCGGGGATTAATACGCAGTATTTT.

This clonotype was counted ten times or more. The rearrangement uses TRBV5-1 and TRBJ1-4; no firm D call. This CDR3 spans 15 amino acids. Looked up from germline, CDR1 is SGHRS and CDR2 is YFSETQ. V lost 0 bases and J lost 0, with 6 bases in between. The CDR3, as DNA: TGCGCCAGCAGCTTGGGTCCAGCAACTAATGAAAAACTGTTTTTT. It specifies CASSLGPATNEKLFF.

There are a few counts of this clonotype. The CDR3 spells CASSQDVGRDPYNSPLHF. The DNA of the CDR3 is TGCGCCAGCAGCCAAGATGTTGGTAGGGACCCCTATAATTCACCCCTCCACTTT. The gene calls are TRBV4-1 and TRBJ1-6, with D maybe TRBD1 (5 bases). Germline-derived CDR1 and CDR2 are MGHRA and YSYEKL. V lost 0 bases and J lost 2, with 14 bases in between. This CDR3 contains 18 residues.

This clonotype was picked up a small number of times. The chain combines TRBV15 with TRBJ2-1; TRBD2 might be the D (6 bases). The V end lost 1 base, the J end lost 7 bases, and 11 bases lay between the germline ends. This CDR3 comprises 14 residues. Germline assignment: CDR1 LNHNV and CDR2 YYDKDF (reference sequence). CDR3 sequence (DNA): TGTGCCACCAGCAGAGGAACTAGCCAGAATGAGCAGTTCTTC. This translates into CATSRGTSQNEQFF.